The next 8 T cell receptor beta chains were all read from a single sample in a study of cytomegalovirus exposure and HLA in healthy donors. The PCR was carried out with 60 Vbeta primers and 13 Jbeta primers. Method: immunoSEQ multiplex PCR; TCRdb's copy keeps in-frame clones and lacks some. This table holds 90,000 to 110,000 clones, 78% found once. Sequencing used PBMCs. These receptors were taken from a male donor in good health and CMV-seronegative.

This clone has just a few counts. The gene calls are TRBV5-4 and TRBJ1-1; no firm D call. The germline V gene encodes CDR1 SGHNT and CDR2 YYREEE (reference sequence). The V gene lost 0 bases and the J gene lost 5 bases, with 8 bases spanning the gap. The CDR3 is 13 amino acids. The CDR3: CASSLDRGTEAFF. The DNA for the CDR3 is TGTGCCAGCAGCTTGGACAGAGGGACTGAAGCTTTCTTT. Based on the CDR3 plus reference TRBV5-4 and TRBJ1-1, the full variable domain is ETGVTQSPTHLIKTRGQQVTLRCSSQSGHNTVSWYQQALGQGPQFIFQYYREEENGRGNFPPRFSGLQFPNYSSELNVNALELDDSALYLCASSLDRGTEAFFGQGTRLTVV.

The gene calls are TRBV5-1 and TRBJ2-7, with a weak D call TRBD2 (5 bases). Germline V gene data show CDR1 as SGHRS and CDR2 as YFSETQ. The CDR3 is made up of 13 amino acids. V was trimmed by 6 bases and J by 9 bases, leaving 19 bases between them. The CDR3 spells CASTRTGNKVQYF. In DNA, the CDR3 is TGCGCCAGCACCAGGACGGGGAATAAGGTGCAGTACTTC.

V and J are TRBV6-5 and TRBJ2-1, with 7 bases matching TRBD2. Germline values: CDR1 MNHEY, CDR2 SVGAGI. The CDR3 has 15 residues. Trimming removed 6 bases from V and 6 bases from J; junction bases left unmatched: 11. The CDR3 region has the DNA TGTGCCAGCAGGTCCGGGGACTACCTAATCAATGAGCAGTTCTTC. As protein: CASRSGDYLINEQFF.

In nucleotides, the CDR3 is TGTGCCAGCAGTTTATGGGGGACTAGCGGTACTACACGCTCCTACAATGAGCAGTTCTTC. It is translated as CASSLWGTSGTTRSYNEQFF. V is TRBV27 and J is TRBJ2-1, with 11 bases matching TRBD2. This CDR3 spans 20 amino acids. Germline V gene lookup returns CDR1 MNHEY and CDR2 SMNVEV (reference sequence). The V gene end was trimmed by 1 base and the J gene end by 0 bases; junction bases not matched to a gene: 11.

V is TRBV28 and J is TRBJ1-2; weak D call: TRBD1 (5 bases). The CDR3 length is 15 residues. Germline V lookup: CDR1 MDHEN, CDR2 SYDVKM. The ends were cut back, 1 base at V and 4 bases at J, with 13 bases in the middle. The CDR3 DNA sequence: TGTGCCAGCAGTTTATCGTCGGGGGAGGGCTATGGCTACACCTTC. Translated, it gives CASSLSSGEGYGYTF.

V is TRBV29-1 and J is TRBJ2-3; D gene uncertain. This CDR3 region has 14 residues. The V and J ends lost 4 bases and 3 bases respectively, with 14 bases between them. CDR1 and CDR2 from the germline V gene are SQVTM and ANQGSEA. The CDR3 reads CSVVFPVRTDTQYF. CDR3 sequence (DNA): TGCAGCGTTGTTTTTCCCGTGCGGACAGATACGCAGTATTTT.

V and J are TRBV9 and TRBJ1-1; 8 nucleotides agree with TRBD1. Losses at the gene ends were 3 bases for V and 4 bases for J; bases not matched to a gene: 8. Germline V gene data show CDR1 as SGDLS and CDR2 as YYNGEE. The CDR3 runs 15 residues. CDR3 DNA: TGTGCCAGCAGCGCCGGACAGGGCCCGGTCACTGAAGCTTTCTTT. Translating gives CASSAGQGPVTEAFF.

The CDR3 region is CASSFERGIYEQYF. The DNA of the CDR3 is TGTGCCAGCAGTTTTGAGCGGGGAATCTACGAGCAGTACTTC. The chain uses TRBV28 and TRBJ2-7; the match to TRBD2 covers 7 bases. With 3 bases clipped from V and 3 bases from J, the junction kept 5 bases outside the gene matches. Germline V CDR1 and CDR2: MDHEN, SYDVKM. The CDR3 is 14 residues long.